This T cell receptor (beta chain) comes out of a study of lymphopenia after photon versus proton radiotherapy (dated by TCRdb to about 2019). Describing the broader study: Photon and proton radiation therapy were compared by the study for their immunological effects in patients with gastrointestinal tumors who developed high-grade lymphopenia. The cohort comprised about 19 patients with gastrointestinal tumors who received either photon or proton therapy and then developed lymphopenia. The goal of the study was to describe how the two radiation modalities differ in their effects on the immune system. On the study overall, not on this receptor specifically: During treatment, patients who received photon therapy lost naive T cells and TCR diversity and gained effector/memory populations, whereas patients who received proton therapy remained relatively stable. Among patients across the cohort who died, overall survival time showed an inverse correlation with a larger post-nadir drop in TCR diversity. The survival association was assessed only in patients who died, and better survival with proton therapy was presented by the authors as a possibility rather than a demonstrated result. Once the lymphocyte count had reached its nadir, the repertoires of photon-treated patients showed oligoclonal expansion, particularly of CD8+ Temra cells, and this expansion drove the decline in diversity.

The library was obtained by the immunoSEQ multiplex PCR assay. T cell repertoires were profiled with deep sequencing of rearranged TCR beta loci together with multiparametric flow cytometry. The clones in this table, taken by TCRdb from immuneACCESS, are in-frame only. Not every clone is retained; where verified, under half of the shortfall comes from an unresolved V gene, and the cause of the rest is unknown. The sample yields approximately 7,300 clones; 85% to 95% were counted once. 1.5% to 2% of the sample comes from the top ten. The V and J ends are trimmed by 0 bases and 5 bases, leaving 16 bases between them. CDR1 and CDR2, looked up from the germline V gene, are MNHEY and SVGAGI. From the cysteine through the phenylalanine, the CDR3 covers 16 amino acids. Of the read, only the CDR3 DNA is kept; its 48 bases are in frame from base 1. Remarks on this clone: The antigen this receptor binds is unknown. Base qualities are missing; no much larger clone stands one base away.

The chain joins TRBV6-5 to TRBJ2-5; the D region is possibly TRBD1 or TRBD2, each matching across 5 bases. This sequence was found in a woman between 50 and 59 years old with cholangiocarcinoma. The sample in question was peripheral blood, obtained from a patient treated with photon-based radiotherapy. The sequenced DNA is TGTGCCAGCAGTTACTCGTCAGGGACCTCTGGGGAGACCCAGTACTTC. It is translated as CASSYSSGTSGETQYF.